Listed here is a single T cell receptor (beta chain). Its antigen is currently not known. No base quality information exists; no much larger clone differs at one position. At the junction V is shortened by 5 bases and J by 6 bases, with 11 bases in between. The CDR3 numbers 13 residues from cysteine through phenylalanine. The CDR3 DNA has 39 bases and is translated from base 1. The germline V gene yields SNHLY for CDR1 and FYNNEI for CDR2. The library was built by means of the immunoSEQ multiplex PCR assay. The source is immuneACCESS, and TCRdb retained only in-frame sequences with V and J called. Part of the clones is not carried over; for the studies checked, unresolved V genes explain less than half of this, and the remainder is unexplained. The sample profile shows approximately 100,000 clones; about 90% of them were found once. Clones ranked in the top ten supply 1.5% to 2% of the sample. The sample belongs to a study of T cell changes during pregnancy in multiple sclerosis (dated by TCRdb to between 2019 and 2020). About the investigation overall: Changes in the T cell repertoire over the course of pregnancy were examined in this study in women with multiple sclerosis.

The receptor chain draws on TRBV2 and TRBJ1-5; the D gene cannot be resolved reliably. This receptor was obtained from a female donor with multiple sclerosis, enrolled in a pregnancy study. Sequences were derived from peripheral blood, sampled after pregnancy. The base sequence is TGTGCCAGCAGTACCGGTTCGGGTCAGCCCCAGCATTTT. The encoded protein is CASSTGSGQPQHF.